This T cell receptor beta chain was captured in a study of immune evolution from preneoplasia to lung adenocarcinoma. This CDR3 has 16 residues. The germline V gene encodes CDR1 MNHEY and CDR2 SMNVEV (reference sequence). J lost 0 bases, V lost 1 base, and 2 bases had no gene match. This clone appeared a single time. Profiling relied on immunoSEQ multiplex PCR, and the TCRdb table lists in-frame clones only, not all of them. Here the sample spans several thousand clones, around 80% being singletons. This clonotype was obtained from a donor older than 65 with lung adenocarcinoma. Sequencing was carried out using FFPE minimally invasive lung adenocarcinoma tissue. This sequence joins TRBV27 and TRBJ2-2; TRBD2 matches at 7 bases. The CDR3, as DNA: TGTGCCAGCAGTTTATACGGGACTACGAACACCGGGGAGCTGTTTTTT. Its protein is CASSLYGTTNTGELFF.